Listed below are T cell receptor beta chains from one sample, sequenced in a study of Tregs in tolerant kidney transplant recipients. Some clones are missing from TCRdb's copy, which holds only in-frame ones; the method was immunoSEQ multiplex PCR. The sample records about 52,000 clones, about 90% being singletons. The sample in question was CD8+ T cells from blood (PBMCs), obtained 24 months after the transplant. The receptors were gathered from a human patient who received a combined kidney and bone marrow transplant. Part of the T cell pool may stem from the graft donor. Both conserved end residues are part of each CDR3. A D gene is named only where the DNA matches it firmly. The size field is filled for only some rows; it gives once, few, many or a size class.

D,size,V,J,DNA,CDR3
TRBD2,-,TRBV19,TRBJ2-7,TGTGCCAGTGGAGGACTAGCGACCTACGAGCAGTACTTC,CASGGLATYEQYF
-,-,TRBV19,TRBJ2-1,TGTGCCAGTAGTCCCGGGACTGGTAAGCAGTTCTTC,CASSPGTGKQFF
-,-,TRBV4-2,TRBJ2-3,TGTGCCAGCAGCCAAGGATCGGGGACTAGCACAGATACGCAGTATTTT,CASSQGSGTSTDTQYF
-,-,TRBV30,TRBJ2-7,TGTGCCTGGAGTGTAGACGCACAGTACGAGCAGTACTTC,CAWSVDAQYEQYF
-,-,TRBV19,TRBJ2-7,TGTGCCAGTAGTTGGGGGCAGAGCTCCTACGAGCAGTACTTC,CASSWGQSSYEQYF
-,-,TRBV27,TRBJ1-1,TGTGCCAGCAGTCGGGGAGTAATGAGCACTGAAGCTTTCTTT,CASSRGVMSTEAFF
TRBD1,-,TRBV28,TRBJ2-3,TGTGCCAGCAGTTCACGGCCGGGACAGGGAAAAGATACGCAGTATTTT,CASSSRPGQGKDTQYF
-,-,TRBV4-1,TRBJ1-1,TGCGCCAGCAGCCAAACACAGAGCACTGAAGCTTTCTTT,CASSQTQSTEAFF
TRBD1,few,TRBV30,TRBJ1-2,TGTGCCTGGGAGGGACAGGGAGGCTATGGCTACACCTTC,CAWEGQGGYGYTF
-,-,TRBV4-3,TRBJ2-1,TGCGCCAGCAGCCAAGATGAGAGGGTAGCGGACTCCTACAATGAGCAGTTCTTC,CASSQDERVADSYNEQFF
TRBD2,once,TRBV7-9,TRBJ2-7,TGTGCCAGCAGCCTGGGACTAGCGAAACCCTACGAGCAGTACTTC,CASSLGLAKPYEQYF
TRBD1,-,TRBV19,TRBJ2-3,TGTGCCAGTAGTATGTGGGACAGGGGAGGCCCAGATACGCAGTATTTT,CASSMWDRGGPDTQYF